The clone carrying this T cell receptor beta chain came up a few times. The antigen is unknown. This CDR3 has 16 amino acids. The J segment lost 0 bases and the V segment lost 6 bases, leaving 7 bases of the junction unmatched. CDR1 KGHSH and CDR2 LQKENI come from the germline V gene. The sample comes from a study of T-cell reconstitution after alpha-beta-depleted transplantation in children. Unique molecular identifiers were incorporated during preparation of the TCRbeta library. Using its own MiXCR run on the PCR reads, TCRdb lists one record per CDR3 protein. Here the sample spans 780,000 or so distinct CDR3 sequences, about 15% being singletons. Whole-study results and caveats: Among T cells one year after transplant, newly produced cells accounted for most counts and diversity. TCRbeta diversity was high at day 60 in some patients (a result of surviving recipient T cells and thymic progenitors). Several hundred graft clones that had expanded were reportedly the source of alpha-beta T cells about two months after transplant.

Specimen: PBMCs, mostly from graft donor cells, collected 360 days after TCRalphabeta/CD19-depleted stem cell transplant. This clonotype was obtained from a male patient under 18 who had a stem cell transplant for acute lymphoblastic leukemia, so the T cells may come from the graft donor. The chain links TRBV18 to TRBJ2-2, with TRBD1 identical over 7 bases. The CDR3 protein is CASSLTGATNTGELFF. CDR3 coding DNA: TGTGCCAGCTCGCTTACAGGGGCAACGAACACCGGGGAGCTGTTTTTT.